Below, 5 T cell receptor beta chains from the same sample are listed, as sequenced in a study of metastatic and nonmetastatic thyroid tumors. TCRdb reprocessed the PCR reads via MiXCR. The table has about 20,000 clones, about 23% seen once; the top ten hold more than 9%. Patients had received no treatment of any kind before thyroid surgery. Input material: tumor tissue. The source is a male donor with papillary thyroid cancer or a benign thyroid nodule (not recorded which). Some clones in this sample may be carry-over from other donors' samples.

At least ten counts were recorded for this clone. The V gene is TRBV7-2, the J gene TRBJ2-1; 10 nucleotides agree with TRBD2. After removal of 1 base from V and 6 bases from J, the junction contained 3 bases not matched to a gene. The CDR3 totals 15 residues. Germline values: CDR1 SGHTA, CDR2 FQGNSA. The CDR3 coding sequence is TGTGCCAGCAGCTTAGGCAGCGGGAGGGGCAATGAGCAGTTCTTC. Encoded protein: CASSLGSGRGNEQFF.

This chain links TRBV6-1 with TRBJ2-7, with a possible D match to TRBD1 (5 bases). CDR3 length: 13 residues. CDR1 and CDR2 (germline): MNHNS, SASEGT. The CDR3 sequence: CDSSKTDHYEQYF. The CDR3 DNA follows: TGTGACAGTAGCAAGACAGACCACTACGAGCAGTACTTC.

This clone was seen at least ten times. This chain uses TRBV14 with TRBJ2-1; D is unresolved. This CDR3 is built from 13 residues. V was pared by 1 base and J by 8 bases, with 9 bases between. Looked up from germline, CDR1 is SGHDN and CDR2 is FVKESK. In DNA form, the CDR3 reads TGTGCCAGCAGCCAAGGCCACGTCTATGAGCAGTTCTTC. Translating gives CASSQGHVYEQFF.

This clone was picked up many times. This CDR3 is CASSYPLGQGGNYGYTF. For the CDR3, the DNA is TGTGCCAGCAGTTACCCCCTTGGACAGGGGGGAAACTATGGCTACACCTTC. This chain connects TRBV6-5 to TRBJ1-2; 10 bases match TRBD1. V trimming: 2 bases; J trimming: 2 bases; junction bases outside the gene matches: 8. Per germline, CDR1 MNHEY and CDR2 SVGAGI. This CDR3 is 17 amino acids long.

The chain is built from TRBV12-3 or TRBV12-4 and TRBJ1-6; TRBD1 matches at 9 bases. The CDR3 is made up of 13 amino acids. Unmatched junction bases numbered 9, after V lost 5 bases and J lost 16 bases. CDR3 loop: CASSRQGDLPLHF. In nucleotides, the CDR3 is TGTGCCAGCAGTAGACAGGGGGATTTACCACTCCACTTT.